Here is one T cell receptor (beta chain) with its context. Genomic DNA constituted the template upon which TCR beta VDJ and CDR3 profiling was performed. MiXCR was run by TCRdb on the reads, yielding one entry per CDR3 protein. The table shows some 150,000 distinct CDR3 sequences, with about 64% occurring only once. This sample was taken from a study of CD8+CD57+ T cells in acquired aplastic anemia. The CDR3 extends over 15 amino acids. V lost 3 bases, J lost 9 bases, and 20 bases lay in between. The germline gives CDR1 LNHDA, CDR2 SQIVND (reference sequence). Patients chosen for sequencing had CD8+CD57+ cells that had expanded, as shown by flow cytometry.

The receptor was isolated from a human donor with aplastic anemia. V is TRBV19 and J is TRBJ2-5; the D call may be TRBD1 or TRBD2 (7 bases each). Source material: sorted CD4+, CD8+, or CD8+CD57+ T cells (not recorded which) from PBMCs. CDR3: CASSMGGTVMEPQYF. The CDR3 region has the DNA TGTGCCAGTAGTATGGGGGGGACAGTAATGGAGCCCCAGTACTTC.